This T cell receptor beta chain was recovered during a study of T cells in Graves' hyperthyroidism and ophthalmopathy. V dropped 6 bases and J dropped 5 bases, with 22 bases sitting between them. This CDR3 is built from 16 residues. Germline V gives CDR1 MDHEN, CDR2 SYDVKM. Diagnostic decisions used clinical symptoms, serum thyroxine and TRAb, thyroid ultrasound and orbital computed tomography. The investigators amplified TCR beta CDR3 regions from RNA transcripts. The HTBI primer set served for first-round RT-PCR of the TCR CDR3. TCRdb used MiXCR to reprocess the multiplex PCR reads, holding one entry per CDR3 protein. Of under 250,000 distinct CDR3 sequences listed, approximately 23% are singletons.

J is TRBJ2-5 and V is TRBV28, with D tentatively TRBD1 or TRBD2 (5 bases each). Source material: blood. This clonotype was obtained from a middle-aged woman with Graves' ophthalmopathy. The CDR3 DNA reads as TGTGCCAGCAGCCCACATTCGGGGCGGGTAGGGGAGACCCAGTACTTC. Translated: CASSPHSGRVGETQYF.